This T cell receptor (beta chain) was identified in a study of T-cell reconstitution after alpha-beta-depleted transplantation in children. From germline, CDR1 is SQVTM and CDR2 ANQGSEA. The length of the CDR3 is 14 residues. J gave up 1 base and V 3 bases, and 1 base lay outside the gene matches. This clonotype was picked up many times. Its target is not known. The authors prepared the TCRbeta library with unique molecular identifiers. TCRdb independently ran MiXCR on the PCR reads; one entry per CDR3 protein. The table includes approximately 98,000 distinct CDR3 sequences, around 6.4% detected once. Findings of the study overall: Surviving recipient T cells and thymic progenitors accounted for the high day-60 TCRbeta diversity observed in some patients. Reports say that about two months after transplant, the alpha-beta T cells came out of several hundred graft clones that had expanded. T-cell numbers and diversity one year post-transplant derived largely from freshly generated T cells.

The sample was PBMCs, mostly from graft donor cells, taken 360 days after TCRalphabeta/CD19-depleted stem cell transplant. This clonotype was obtained from a male patient aged 2-15 years who had a stem cell transplant for acute lymphoblastic leukemia, so the T cells may come from the graft donor. The V call is TRBV29-1, the J call TRBJ2-7; 12 positions match TRBD1. CDR3 amino acids: CSVEGQGASYEQYF. The CDR3 DNA follows: TGCAGCGTTGAGGGACAGGGGGCTTCCTACGAGCAGTACTTC.